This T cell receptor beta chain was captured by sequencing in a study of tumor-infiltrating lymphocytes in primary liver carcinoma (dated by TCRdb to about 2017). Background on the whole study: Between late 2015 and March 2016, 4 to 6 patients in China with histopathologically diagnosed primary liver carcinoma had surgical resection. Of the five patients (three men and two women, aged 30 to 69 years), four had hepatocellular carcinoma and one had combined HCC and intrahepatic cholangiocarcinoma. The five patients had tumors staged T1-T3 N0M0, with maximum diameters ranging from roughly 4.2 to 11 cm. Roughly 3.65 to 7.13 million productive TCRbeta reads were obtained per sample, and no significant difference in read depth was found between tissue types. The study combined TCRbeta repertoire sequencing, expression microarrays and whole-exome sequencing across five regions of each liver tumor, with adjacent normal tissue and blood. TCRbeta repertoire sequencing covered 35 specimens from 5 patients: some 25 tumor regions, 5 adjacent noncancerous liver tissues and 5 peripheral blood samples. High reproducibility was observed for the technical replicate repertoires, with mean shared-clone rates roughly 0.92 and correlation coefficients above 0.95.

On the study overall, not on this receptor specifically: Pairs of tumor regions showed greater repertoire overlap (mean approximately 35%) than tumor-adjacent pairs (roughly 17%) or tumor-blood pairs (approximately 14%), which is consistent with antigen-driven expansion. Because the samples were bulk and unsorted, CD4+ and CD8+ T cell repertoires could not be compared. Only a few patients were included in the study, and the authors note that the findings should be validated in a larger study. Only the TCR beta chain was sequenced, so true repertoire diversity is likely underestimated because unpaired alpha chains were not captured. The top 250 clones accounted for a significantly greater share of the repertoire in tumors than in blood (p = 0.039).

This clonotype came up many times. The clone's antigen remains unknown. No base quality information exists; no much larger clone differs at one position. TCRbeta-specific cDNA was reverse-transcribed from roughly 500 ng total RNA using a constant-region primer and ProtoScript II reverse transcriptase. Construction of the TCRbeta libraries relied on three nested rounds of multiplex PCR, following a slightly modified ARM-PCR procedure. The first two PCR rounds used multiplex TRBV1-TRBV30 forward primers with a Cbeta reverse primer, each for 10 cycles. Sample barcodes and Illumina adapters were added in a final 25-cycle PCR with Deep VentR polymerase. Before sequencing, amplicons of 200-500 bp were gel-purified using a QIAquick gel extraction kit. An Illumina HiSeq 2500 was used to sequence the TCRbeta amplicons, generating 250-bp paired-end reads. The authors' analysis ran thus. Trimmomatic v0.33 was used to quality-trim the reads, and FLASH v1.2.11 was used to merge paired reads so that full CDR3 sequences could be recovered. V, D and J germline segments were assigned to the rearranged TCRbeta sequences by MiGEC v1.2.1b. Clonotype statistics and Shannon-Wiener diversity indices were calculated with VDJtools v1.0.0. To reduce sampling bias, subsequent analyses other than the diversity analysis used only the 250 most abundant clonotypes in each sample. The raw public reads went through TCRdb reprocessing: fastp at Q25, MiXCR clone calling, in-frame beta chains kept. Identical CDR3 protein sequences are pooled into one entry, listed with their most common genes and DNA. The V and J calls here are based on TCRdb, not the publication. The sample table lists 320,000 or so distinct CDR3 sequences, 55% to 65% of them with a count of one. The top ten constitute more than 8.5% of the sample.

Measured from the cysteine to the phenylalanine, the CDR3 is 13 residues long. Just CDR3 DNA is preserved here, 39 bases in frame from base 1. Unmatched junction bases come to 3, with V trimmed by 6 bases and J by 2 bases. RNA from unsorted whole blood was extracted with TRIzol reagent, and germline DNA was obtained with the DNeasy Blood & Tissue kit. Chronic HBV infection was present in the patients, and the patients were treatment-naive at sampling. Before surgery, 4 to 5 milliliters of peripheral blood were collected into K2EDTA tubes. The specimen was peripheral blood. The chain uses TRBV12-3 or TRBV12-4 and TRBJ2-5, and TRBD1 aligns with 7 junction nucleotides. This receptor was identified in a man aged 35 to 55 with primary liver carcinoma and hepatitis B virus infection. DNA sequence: TGTGCCAGCAGCCGGGACAGACAAGAGACCCAGTACTTC. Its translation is CASSRDRQETQYF.